This entry is about one T cell receptor beta chain. Its antigen is currently unknown. 60 Vbeta and 13 Jbeta primers were used in PCR. Only in-frame clones appear in the TCRdb table, and some are missing; sequencing was by immunoSEQ multiplex PCR. The table lists approximately 130,000 clones, around three quarters of them singletons. V lost 6 bases and J lost 0, with 12 bases in between. The CDR3 consists of 13 residues. The V gene's germline CDR1 is SQVTM and CDR2 ANQGSEA. This entry comes from a study of cytomegalovirus exposure and HLA in healthy donors. Each donor was healthy, and each was a bone marrow donor. Study-level results: Researchers counted around 160 TCR beta chains as cytomegalovirus-associated.

The chain has TRBV29-1 and TRBJ2-7, with D possibly matching TRBD2 (5 bases). Source material: PBMCs. The origin of this receptor is a man between 18 and 29 years old in good health and CMV-seropositive. CDR3 coding DNA: TGCAGCGTCTTTGGACGGGACTCCTACGAGCAGTACTTC. It is translated as CSVFGRDSYEQYF.